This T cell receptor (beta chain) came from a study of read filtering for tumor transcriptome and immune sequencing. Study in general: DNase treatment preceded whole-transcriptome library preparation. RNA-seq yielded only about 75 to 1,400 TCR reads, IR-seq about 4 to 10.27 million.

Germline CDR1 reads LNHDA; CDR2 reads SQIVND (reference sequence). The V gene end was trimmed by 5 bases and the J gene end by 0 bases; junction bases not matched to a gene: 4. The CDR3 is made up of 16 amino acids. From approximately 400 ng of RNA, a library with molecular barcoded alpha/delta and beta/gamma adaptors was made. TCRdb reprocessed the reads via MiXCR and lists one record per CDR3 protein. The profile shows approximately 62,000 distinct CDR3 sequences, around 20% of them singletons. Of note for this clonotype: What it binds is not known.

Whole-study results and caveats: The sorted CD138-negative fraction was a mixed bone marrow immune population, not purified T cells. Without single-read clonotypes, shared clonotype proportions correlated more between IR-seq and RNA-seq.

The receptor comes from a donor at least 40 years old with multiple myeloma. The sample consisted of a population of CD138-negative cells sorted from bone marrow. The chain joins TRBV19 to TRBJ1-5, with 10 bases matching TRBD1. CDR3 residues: CASSWDRGYSNQPQHF. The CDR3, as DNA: TGTGCCAGTAGTTGGGACAGGGGATATAGCAATCAGCCCCAGCATTTT.